This T cell receptor beta chain was identified in a study of blood T cells in healthy people across ages. Study-level points and caveats: It was not possible, with unsorted PBMCs, to conclusively compare naive and antigen-experienced cells. Compared with aged donors, long-lived donors showed fewer expanded clones, suggesting selection.

This clonotype was observed once. Its antigen is currently unknown. Germline V lookup: CDR1 SGHKS, CDR2 YYEKEE (reference sequence). The CDR3 length is 17 residues. Trimming at V came to 1 base and at J to 1 base, leaving 7 bases not matched to a gene. Together with a sample-barcoded 5' primer, a J-beta primer mix was included in a second PCR lasting roughly 6 to 12 cycles. TCRdb used MiXCR to reprocess the 5' RACE reads, holding one entry per CDR3 protein. The sample includes about 1.1 million distinct CDR3 sequences, 35% to 45% of them seen just once. The sequence was obtained from a man aged 18 to 30 in good health. The sample consisted of blood. The chain uses TRBV5-5 and TRBJ2-2; 7 bases are a match to TRBD2. CDR3: CASSLRASGLNTGELFF. DNA of the CDR3: TGTGCCAGCAGCTTGCGGGCTAGCGGCTTGAACACCGGGGAGCTGTTTTTT.